This T cell receptor (beta chain) originates from a study of blood T cell repertoires in COVID-19. Study information: Both acute and convalescent COVID-19 samples were obtained from the United States, Italy and Spain. PBMCs, B-cell-depleted T cells, or T cells were the source of the cDNA or gDNA that made up the material.

Source study methods: Using reference gene primer amplification, nucleated cell counts were estimated. The table came from immunoSEQ multiplex PCR; TCRdb's copy has only in-frame clones and leaves some out. D and trimming come from the DNA, and the V and J calls and clone size come from that table. The profile covers 150,000 to 180,000 clones, with about 89% appearing a single time and less than 0.6% taken by the ten largest. The CDR3 is 12 amino acids. The germline V gene encodes CDR1 SEHNR and CDR2 FQNEAQ (reference sequence). The V and J ends lost 6 bases and 3 bases respectively, with 8 bases between them.

Specimen: peripheral blood. The clonotype was recovered from a man aged 50 to 59 with acute or convalescent COVID-19. This chain joins TRBV7-9 and TRBJ1-1; D is undetermined. The DNA for the CDR3 is TGTGCCAGCAGGGCTGAGGACACTGAAGCTTTCTTT. Translated: CASRAEDTEAFF.